Listed below are T cell receptor beta chains from one sample, sequenced in a study of beta chain features in type 1 diabetes. The table came from immunoSEQ multiplex PCR; TCRdb's copy has only in-frame clones and leaves some out. The profile shows 300,000 to 350,000 clones, 7.5% to 9% of them singletons. The sample consisted of central memory CD4+ T cells from blood. These receptors came from a woman in her late teens or twenties in good health. CDR3s include the opening cysteine and the closing phenylalanine or tryptophan. The D gene is left open where the match is weak. Where a row states a size, it is once, few, many or the class of an expanded clone; other rows omit it.

>-|TRBV5-6|TRBJ1-5|-
CASSLQGKFQPQHF
TGTGCCAGCAGCTTGCAGGGAAAGTTTCAGCCCCAGCATTTT
>few|TRBV19|TRBJ2-1|-
CASRGWGPSNEQFF
TGTGCCAGTAGAGGGTGGGGGCCGAGCAATGAGCAGTTCTTC
>few|TRBV28|TRBJ1-5|-
CASSLLWQPQHF
TGTGCCAGCAGTTTATTATGGCAGCCCCAGCATTTT
>-|TRBV18|TRBJ1-1|-
CASSPLGGTTSTEAFF
TGTGCCAGCTCACCCCTTGGAGGGACCACTTCCACTGAAGCTTTCTTT
>few|TRBV5-1|TRBJ2-1|TRBD1
CASSSGDRDGNEQFF
TGCGCCAGCAGCTCGGGGGACAGGGACGGCAATGAGCAGTTCTTC
>-|TRBV14|TRBJ2-1|-
CASSQDMSGNEQFF
TGTGCCAGCAGCCAAGATATGTCTGGCAATGAGCAGTTCTTC
>few|TRBV5-1|TRBJ2-1|TRBD1
CASSFQGARNEQFF
TGCGCCAGCAGCTTCCAGGGGGCGCGCAATGAGCAGTTCTTC
>many|TRBV14|TRBJ2-1|-
CASSQEIRGEQFF
TGTGCCAGCAGCCAAGAAATACGCGGAGAGCAGTTCTTC
>-|TRBV29-1|TRBJ1-1|TRBD1
CSGEQGVGTEAFF
TGCAGCGGAGAGCAGGGGGTGGGCACTGAAGCTTTCTTT
>-|TRBV28|TRBJ2-7|TRBD2
CATGTTSSYEQYF
TGTGCCACCGGGACTACAAGTAGCTACGAGCAGTACTTC
>-|TRBV6-6|TRBJ2-7|-
CASSSPGDEQYF
TGTGCCAGCAGTTCACCAGGGGACGAGCAGTACTTC
>few|TRBV6-5|TRBJ2-4|-
CASSYWQRSAKNIQYF
TGTGCCAGCAGTTACTGGCAGCGATCGGCCAAAAACATTCAGTACTTC
>few|TRBV7-2|TRBJ2-3|-
CASSSGTVHLRDTQYF
TGTGCCAGCAGCTCGGGGACTGTACATTTGAGAGATACGCAGTATTTT
>few|TRBV6-6|TRBJ2-7|TRBD2
CASRSGGAYEQYF
TGTGCCAGCAGGAGCGGGGGCGCCTACGAGCAGTACTTC
>-|TRBV9|TRBJ2-3|-
CASSVSGYTDTQYF
TGTGCCAGCAGCGTTAGCGGATACACAGATACGCAGTATTTT
>few|TRBV28|TRBJ1-5|TRBD1
CASSLGQGNQPQHF
TGTGCCAGCAGTTTGGGACAGGGCAATCAGCCCCAGCATTTT
>many|TRBV23-1|TRBJ2-4|TRBD1
CASSQSTGPDRGQSGLERDIQYF
TGCGCCAGCAGTCAATCGACGGGCCCGGACAGGGGGCAAAGTGGGCTAGAAAGGGACATTCAGTACTTC
>few|TRBV25-1|TRBJ2-2|-
CASSESVGELFF
TGTGCCAGCAGTGAATCGGTCGGGGAGCTGTTTTTT
>many|TRBV7-9|TRBJ2-3|-
CASSLISDTQYF
TGTGCCAGCAGCTTGATTTCAGATACGCAGTATTTT
>-|TRBV23-1|TRBJ2-1|-
CASSQSLGEPPNEQFF
TGCGCCAGCAGTCAATCGCTGGGAGAACCACCCAATGAGCAGTTCTTC
>many|TRBV9|TRBJ2-1|TRBD2
CASSVGGLAIDNEQFF
TGTGCCAGCAGCGTAGGAGGACTAGCGATCGACAATGAGCAGTTCTTC
>many|TRBV5-1|TRBJ2-5|TRBD2
CASSTGLAGEDQETQYF
TGCGCCAGCAGCACGGGACTAGCGGGAGAAGATCAAGAGACCCAGTACTTC
>-|TRBV6-1|TRBJ2-5|TRBD2
CASSASSGQRETQYF
TGTGCCAGCAGTGCATCTAGCGGTCAGAGGGAGACCCAGTACTTC
>many|TRBV10-3|TRBJ1-1|-
CASSIMNTEAFF
TGTGCCAGCTCGATCATGAACACTGAAGCTTTCTTT
>few|TRBV30|TRBJ1-2|TRBD1
CAWTTGRGYTF
TGTGCCTGGACGACAGGGAGAGGCTACACCTTC
>few|TRBV27|TRBJ2-2|-
CASSQGDTGELFF
TGTGCCAGCAGCCAAGGGGACACCGGGGAGCTGTTTTTT
>-|TRBV29-1|TRBJ2-1|TRBD2
CSVSKGTSNNEQFF
TGCAGCGTTTCCAAAGGGACTAGTAACAATGAGCAGTTCTTC
>-|TRBV6-5|TRBJ1-2|-
CASSLADRRVRGYTF
TGTGCCAGCAGTTTAGCGGATCGGAGAGTACGCGGCTACACCTTC
>-|TRBV5-4|TRBJ2-5|-
CASRSMTVQETQYF
TGTGCCAGCAGGTCTATGACAGTGCAAGAGACCCAGTACTTC
>few|TRBV28|TRBJ2-7|TRBD1
CASWDRFYEQYF
TGTGCCAGCTGGGACAGGTTCTACGAGCAGTACTTC
>many|TRBV6-4|TRBJ2-2|-
CASSDRDTGELFF
TGTGCCAGCAGTGACAGGGACACCGGGGAGCTGTTTTTT
>few|TRBV9|TRBJ2-5|TRBD1
CASSFRTGGTETQYF
TGTGCCAGCAGTTTCAGGACAGGGGGGACGGAGACCCAGTACTTC
>-|TRBV9|TRBJ2-3|-
CASSLTGSSTDTQYF
TGTGCCAGCAGTCTCACAGGATCTAGCACAGATACGCAGTATTTT
>many|TRBV11-2|TRBJ2-1|TRBD2
CASSLDSGRADEQFF
TGTGCCAGCAGCTTGGATAGCGGGAGAGCAGATGAGCAGTTCTTC
>-|TRBV6-5|TRBJ1-1|-
CASRGMNTEAFF
TGTGCCAGCAGAGGAATGAACACTGAAGCTTTCTTT
>-|TRBV12-2|TRBJ2-7|-
CASRFFNLRFLPYEQYF
TGTGCAAGTCGCTTCTTTAACTTGCGCTTCCTTCCCTACGAGCAGTACTTC
>few|TRBV27|TRBJ2-1|TRBD2
CASSSAKSRTSRKHNEQFF
TGTGCCAGCAGTTCCGCTAAATCTCGGACTAGCAGGAAACACAATGAGCAGTTCTTC
>few|TRBV10-3|TRBJ1-1|-
CAISESRRALSGSEAFF
TGTGCCATCAGTGAGTCCCGAAGGGCTTTGTCGGGAAGTGAAGCTTTCTTT
>-|TRBV7-2|TRBJ1-5|-
CASSSTTVGRQPQHF
TGTGCCAGCAGCTCTACGACAGTAGGACGACAGCCCCAGCATTTT
>-|TRBV7-2|TRBJ2-5|TRBD2
CASSLFGSGGETQYF
TGTGCCAGCAGCTTATTTGGGTCGGGAGGGGAGACCCAGTACTTC